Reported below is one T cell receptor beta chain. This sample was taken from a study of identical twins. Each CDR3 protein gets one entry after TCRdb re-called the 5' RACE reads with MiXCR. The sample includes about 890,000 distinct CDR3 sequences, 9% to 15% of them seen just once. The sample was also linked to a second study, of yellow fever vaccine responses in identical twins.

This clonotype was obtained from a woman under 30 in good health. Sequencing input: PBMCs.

Here the CDR3 reads CAISLRDTSYNEQFF. The CDR3 DNA reads as TGTGCCATCAGTCTTCGGGACACCTCCTACAATGAGCAGTTCTTC. The chain links TRBV10-3 to TRBJ2-1, with D perhaps matching TRBD1 (6 bases). The CDR3 extends over 15 amino acids. The germline CDR1 and CDR2 sequences are ENHRY and SYGVKD. Deletions cut 5 bases from V and 0 bases from J, with 11 bases between.